This T cell receptor beta chain was retrieved from a study of shared clonotypes between healthy human individuals. Trimming removed 11 bases from V and 4 bases from J, with 14 bases in between. CDR3 length: 12 amino acids. Germline CDR1 MNHNY, CDR2 SVGAGI (reference sequence). Here immunoSEQ multiplex PCR was the method, and the copy in TCRdb shows in-frame clones only, minus some. In the table there are a few million clones, 85% to 95% of which are singletons. The sequencing input was naive CD4+ T cells sorted from blood. Indicated subset: CD45RA+ positively selected. This chain connects TRBV6-6 to TRBJ2-5; D unclear. This receptor was identified in a man aged 18-30 years in good health. CDR3 sequence (DNA): TGTGCCTCCGGCGTGACCCCAGAGACCCAGTACTTC. Translated: CASGVTPETQYF.